A selection of T cell receptor beta chains follows, all from one sample in a study of CD8+CD57+ T cells in acquired aplastic anemia. TCRdb analysed the reads with MiXCR anew, one entry per CDR3 protein. The repertoire holds roughly 250,000 distinct CDR3 sequences, with 65% to 90% as singletons. Sequencing used sorted CD4+, CD8+, or CD8+CD57+ T cells (not recorded which) from PBMCs. Receptors were obtained from a human donor with aplastic anemia. Each CDR3 is given with its conserved first and last residue. D genes are given only for firm matches. A clone size is listed for some rows: how often the clone was seen (once, few, many), or a class if it is expanded.

size: NA
V: TRBV19
J: TRBJ1-1
D: NA
length: 15
CDR3: CASSLDLTAYNEDFF
DNA: TGTGCCAGCAGTTTAGATCTGACAGCGTACAATGAGGATTTCTTT

size: NA
V: TRBV7-3
J: TRBJ1-5
D: TRBD1
length: 13
CDR3: CASSPPGTQGQNF
DNA: TGCGCCAGCAGCCCTCCGGGGACTCAGGGACAGAATTTT

size: NA
V: TRBV7-9
J: TRBJ2-2
D: TRBD2
length: 12
CDR3: CASSFTSGESSF
DNA: TGTGCCAGCAGCTTTACTAGCGGGGAGAGCAGTTTT

size: NA
V: TRBV7-2
J: TRBJ1-1
D: NA
length: 15
CDR3: CASSLKRGADYDDFF
DNA: TGTGCCAGCAGCTTAAAACGGGGCGCCGACTATGACGATTTCTTT

size: NA
V: TRBV2
J: TRBJ2-1
D: TRBD2
length: 16
CDR3: CASSFQGRGGSEQQFF
DNA: TGTGCCAGCAGCTTTCAAGGGCGCGGGGGGAGCGAGCAGCAGTTCTTC

size: NA
V: TRBV19
J: TRBJ2-2
D: TRBD2
length: 15
CDR3: CASSISSGASNEQFF
DNA: TGTGCCAGTAGTATATCTAGCGGTGCCTCCAATGAGCAGTTTTTC

size: NA
V: TRBV6-2/TRBV6-3
J: TRBJ1-2
D: NA
length: 15
CDR3: CASNLTGGFLRGYTF
DNA: TGTGCCAGCAACCTGACCGGAGGGTTTCTCCGCGGCTACACCTTC

size: NA
V: TRBV9
J: TRBJ2-5
D: NA
length: 15
CDR3: CASSLSGASGETQYF
DNA: TGTGCCAGCAGCCTATCGGGGGCTTCGGGAGAGACCCAGTACTTC

size: NA
V: TRBV13
J: TRBJ2-1
D: TRBD2
length: 15
CDR3: CASSLWTSGSNEQFF
DNA: TGTGCCAGCAGCTTATGGACTAGCGGGAGTAATGAGCAGTTCTTC

size: NA
V: TRBV24-1
J: TRBJ2-1
D: NA
length: 15
CDR3: CATSDRTTVEGEQFF
DNA: TGTGCCACCAGTGACAGGACAACCGTTGAAGGAGAGCAATTCTTC

size: NA
V: TRBV4-2
J: TRBJ1-6
D: TRBD1
length: 17
CDR3: CASSQKLDRVYNSPLHF
DNA: TGTGCCAGCAGCCAAAAACTAGACAGGGTCTATAATTCACCCCTCCACTTT

size: NA
V: TRBV9
J: TRBJ2-3
D: TRBD1
length: 15
CDR3: CASSFRLGQPEAQYF
DNA: TGTGCCAGCAGCTTCCGTTTGGGACAGCCAGAGGCCCAGTATTTT

size: NA
V: TRBV7-4
J: TRBJ2-3
D: NA
length: 13
CDR3: CASGVGGTNTKYF
DNA: TGTGCCAGCGGGGTCGGGGGTACGAATACGAAGTATTTT

size: NA
V: TRBV7-9
J: TRBJ2-1
D: NA
length: 12
CDR3: CASRRGGNEQFF
DNA: TGTGCCAGCCGGAGGGGGGGCAATGAGCAGTTCTTC

size: NA
V: TRBV15
J: TRBJ2-5
D: NA
length: 14
CDR3: CGTNGGASQETQYF
DNA: TGTGGCACCAACGGGGGCGCCAGCCAAGAGACCCAGTACTTC

size: NA
V: TRBV7-9
J: TRBJ2-1
D: TRBD2
length: 16
CDR3: CASSFTKRGYYNSQFF
DNA: TGTGCCAGCAGCTTTACGAAGCGGGGGTACTACAATTCGCAGTTCTTC

size: once
V: TRBV7-9
J: TRBJ2-7
D: TRBD2
length: 14
CDR3: CASSRRGLAEGGYF
DNA: TGCGCCAGCAGCCGCCGGGGACTAGCGGAAGGGGGGTATTTC

size: NA
V: TRBV6-1
J: TRBJ1-5
D: NA
length: 12
CDR3: CASAWGGQPQHF
DNA: TGTGCCAGCGCGTGGGGAGGCCAGCCCCAGCATTTT

size: NA
V: TRBV7-8
J: TRBJ1-5
D: NA
length: 14
CDR3: CASSFDPGRTALHF
DNA: TGTGCCAGCAGCTTTGATCCAGGCAGGACAGCCCTGCATTTT

size: NA
V: TRBV2
J: TRBJ2-1
D: NA
length: 16
CDR3: CASSDGGIHEQFFEPF
DNA: NA